This T cell receptor (beta chain) was captured in a study of blood T cell repertoires in COVID-19. Overall study: The United States, Italy and Spain provided the acute and convalescent COVID-19 samples. The cDNA or gDNA used as material had been derived from T cells, B-cell-depleted T cells, or PBMCs.

This CDR3 has 16 residues. With V trimmed by 5 bases and J by 4 bases, 3 bases remained unmatched. Germline-derived CDR1 and CDR2 are MNHEY and SVGEGT. TCRdb keeps only in-frame clones here, not all; method: immunoSEQ multiplex PCR. The sample includes 150,000 or so clones, 84% of them seen just once. The chain couples TRBV6-2 or TRBV6-3 to TRBJ2-1; 15 bases agree with TRBD2. Sample: peripheral blood. The clonotype comes from a man in his forties who had recovered from COVID-19. The chain's CDR3 is CASSDGLAGGYNEQFF. CDR3 coding DNA: TGTGCCAGCAGTGACGGACTAGCGGGAGGGTACAATGAGCAGTTCTTC.